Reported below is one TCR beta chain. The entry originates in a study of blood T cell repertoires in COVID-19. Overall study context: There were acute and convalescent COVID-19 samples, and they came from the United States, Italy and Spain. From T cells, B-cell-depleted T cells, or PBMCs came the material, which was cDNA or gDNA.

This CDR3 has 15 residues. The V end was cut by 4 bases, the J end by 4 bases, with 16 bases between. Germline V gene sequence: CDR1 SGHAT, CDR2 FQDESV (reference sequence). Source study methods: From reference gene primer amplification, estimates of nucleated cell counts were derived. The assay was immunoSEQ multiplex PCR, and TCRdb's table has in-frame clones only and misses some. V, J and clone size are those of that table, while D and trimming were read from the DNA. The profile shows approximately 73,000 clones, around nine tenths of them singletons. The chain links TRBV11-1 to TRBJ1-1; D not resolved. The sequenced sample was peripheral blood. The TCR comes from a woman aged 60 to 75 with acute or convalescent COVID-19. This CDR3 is CASSSRLEVSTEAFF. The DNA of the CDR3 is TGTGCCAGCAGCTCCCGCCTGGAGGTGAGCACTGAAGCTTTCTTT.